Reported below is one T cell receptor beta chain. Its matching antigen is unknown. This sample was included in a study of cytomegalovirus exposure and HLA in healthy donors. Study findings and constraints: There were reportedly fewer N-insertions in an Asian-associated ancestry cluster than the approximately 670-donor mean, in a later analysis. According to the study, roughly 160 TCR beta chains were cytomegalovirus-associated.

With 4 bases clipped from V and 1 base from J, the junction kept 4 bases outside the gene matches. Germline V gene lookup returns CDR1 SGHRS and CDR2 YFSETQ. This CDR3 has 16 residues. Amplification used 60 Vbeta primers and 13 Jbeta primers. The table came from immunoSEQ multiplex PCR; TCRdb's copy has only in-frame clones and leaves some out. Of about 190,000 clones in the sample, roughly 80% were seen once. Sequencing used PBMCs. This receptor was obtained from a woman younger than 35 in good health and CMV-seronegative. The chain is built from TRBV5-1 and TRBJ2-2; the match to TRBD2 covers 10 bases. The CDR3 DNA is TGCGCCAGCAGCCCAGGACTAGCGGTGAACACCGGGGAGCTGTTTTTT. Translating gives CASSPGLAVNTGELFF.